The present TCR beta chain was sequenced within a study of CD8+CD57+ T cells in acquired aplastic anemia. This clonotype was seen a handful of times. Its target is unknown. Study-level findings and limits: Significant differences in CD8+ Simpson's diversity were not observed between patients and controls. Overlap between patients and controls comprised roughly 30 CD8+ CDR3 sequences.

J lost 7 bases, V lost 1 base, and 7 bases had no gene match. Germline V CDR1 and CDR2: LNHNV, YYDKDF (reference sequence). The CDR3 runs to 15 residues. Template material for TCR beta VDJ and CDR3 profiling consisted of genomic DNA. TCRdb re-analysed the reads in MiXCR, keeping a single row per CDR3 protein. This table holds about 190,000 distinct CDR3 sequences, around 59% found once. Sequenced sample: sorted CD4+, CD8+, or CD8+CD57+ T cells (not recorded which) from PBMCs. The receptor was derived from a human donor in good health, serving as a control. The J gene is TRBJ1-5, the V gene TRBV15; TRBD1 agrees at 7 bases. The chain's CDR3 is CATSRGGGPRQPQHF. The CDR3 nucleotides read TGTGCCACCAGCAGAGGAGGGGGCCCGAGACAGCCCCAGCATTTT.